This T cell receptor beta chain emerged from a study of cytomegalovirus exposure and HLA in healthy donors. As for this clone: Its antigen is still unknown.

J was trimmed by 6 bases and V by 2 bases; bases with no gene match: 6. Germline V gene lookup returns CDR1 SGHTA and CDR2 FQGTGA. The CDR3 is 15 residues long. Overall study findings and caveats: Among TCR sequences, most were rare, though some public TCRs appeared in many donors.

Amplification used 60 Vbeta primers and 13 Jbeta primers. Using immunoSEQ multiplex PCR, the repertoire was profiled, and TCRdb retains in-frame clones only, with some absent. Here the sample spans under 200,000 clones, 60% to 85% being singletons. The sequence came from a woman between 45 and 65 years old in good health and CMV-seropositive. Sequenced material: PBMCs. The chain recombines TRBV7-3 with TRBJ2-2, with 7 bases fitting TRBD2. For the CDR3, the DNA is TGTGCCAGCAGCTTACTGGGCGGGAGTCCCGGGGAGCTGTTTTTT. It encodes CASSLLGGSPGELFF.